The clone carrying this T cell receptor (beta chain) was observed a handful of times. Per the germline V gene, CDR1 is DFQATT and CDR2 is SNEGSKA (reference sequence). The CDR3 consists of 17 residues. J gave up 1 base and V 3 bases, and 9 bases lay outside the gene matches. A single record per CDR3 protein comes from TCRdb applying MiXCR to the RT-PCR reads. The sample shows 650,000 to 800,000 distinct CDR3 sequences, around 14% of them seen only once. The chain joins TRBV20-1 to TRBJ2-2; 9 nucleotides match TRBD2. The sequence came from a female donor in good health, serving as a healthy control. Sequenced sample: memory CD4+ T cells from blood. The CDR3 sequence: CSARRLAGSGNTGELFF. For the CDR3, the DNA is TGCAGTGCTAGGCGGCTAGCGGGGTCGGGGAACACCGGGGAGCTGTTTTTT.